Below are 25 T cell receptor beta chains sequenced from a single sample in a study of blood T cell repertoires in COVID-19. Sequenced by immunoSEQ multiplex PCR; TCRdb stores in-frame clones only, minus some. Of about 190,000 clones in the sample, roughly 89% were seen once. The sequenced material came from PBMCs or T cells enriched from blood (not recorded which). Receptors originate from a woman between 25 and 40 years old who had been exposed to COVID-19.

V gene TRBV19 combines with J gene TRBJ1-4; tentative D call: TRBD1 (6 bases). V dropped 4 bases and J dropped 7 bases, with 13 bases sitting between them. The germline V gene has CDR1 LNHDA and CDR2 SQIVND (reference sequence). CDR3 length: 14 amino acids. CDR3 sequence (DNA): TGTGCCAGTAGTACCCCCACAGGGAGTGAAAAACTGTTTTTT. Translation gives CASSTPTGSEKLFF.

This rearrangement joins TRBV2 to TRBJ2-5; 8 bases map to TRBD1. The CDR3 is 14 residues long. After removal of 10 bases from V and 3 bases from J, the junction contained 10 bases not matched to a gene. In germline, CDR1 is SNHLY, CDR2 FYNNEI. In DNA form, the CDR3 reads TGTGCCATAAGACAGGGGTTACCCAAAGAGACCCAGTACTTC. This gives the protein CAIRQGLPKETQYF.

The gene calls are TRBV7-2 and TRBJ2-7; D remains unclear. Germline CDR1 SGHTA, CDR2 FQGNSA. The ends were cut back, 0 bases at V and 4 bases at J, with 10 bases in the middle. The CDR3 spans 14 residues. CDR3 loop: CASSLASQAYEQYF. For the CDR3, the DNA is TGTGCCAGCAGCTTAGCGAGCCAGGCTTACGAGCAGTACTTC.

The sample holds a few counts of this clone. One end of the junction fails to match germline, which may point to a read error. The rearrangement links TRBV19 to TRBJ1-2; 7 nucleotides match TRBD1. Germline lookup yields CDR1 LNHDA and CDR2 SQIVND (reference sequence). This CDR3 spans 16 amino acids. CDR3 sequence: CASRIGEVDRLDGYTF. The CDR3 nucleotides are TGTGCCAGTAGAATAGGTGAGGTGGACAGGCTCGATGGCTACACCTTC.

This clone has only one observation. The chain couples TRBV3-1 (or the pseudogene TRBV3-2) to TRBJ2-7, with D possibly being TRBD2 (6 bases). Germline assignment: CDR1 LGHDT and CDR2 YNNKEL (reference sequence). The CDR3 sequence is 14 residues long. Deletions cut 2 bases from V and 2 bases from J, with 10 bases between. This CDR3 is CASSQTGGAYEQYF. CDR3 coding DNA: TGTGCCAGCAGCCAAACCGGGGGTGCCTACGAGCAGTACTTC.

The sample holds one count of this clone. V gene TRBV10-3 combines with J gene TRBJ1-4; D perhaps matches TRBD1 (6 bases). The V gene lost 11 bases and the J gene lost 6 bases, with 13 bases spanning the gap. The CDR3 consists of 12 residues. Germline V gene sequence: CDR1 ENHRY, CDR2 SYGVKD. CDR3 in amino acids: CASGTRDEKLFF. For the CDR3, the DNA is TGTGCCTCGGGGACAAGGGATGAAAAACTGTTTTTT.

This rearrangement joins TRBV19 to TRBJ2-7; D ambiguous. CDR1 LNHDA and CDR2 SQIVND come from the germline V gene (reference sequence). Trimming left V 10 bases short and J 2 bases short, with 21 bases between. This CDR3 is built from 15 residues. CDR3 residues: CATQKAPHRTYEQYF. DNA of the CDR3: TGTGCCACTCAAAAGGCCCCACACAGAACCTACGAGCAGTACTTC.

The CDR3 sequence is CASSQVERSGNTIYF. The CDR3, as DNA: TGCGCCAGCAGCCAAGTTGAGAGATCTGGAAACACCATATATTTT. The chain has TRBV4-1 and TRBJ1-3; D gene uncertain. Trimming removed 1 base from V and 1 base from J, with 8 bases in between. This CDR3 is built from 15 residues. The germline gives CDR1 MGHRA, CDR2 YSYEKL.

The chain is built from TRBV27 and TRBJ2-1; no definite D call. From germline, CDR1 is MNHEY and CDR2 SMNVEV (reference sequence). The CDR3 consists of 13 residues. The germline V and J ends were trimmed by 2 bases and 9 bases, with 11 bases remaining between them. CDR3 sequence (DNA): TGTGCCAGCAGTTTAGGGCAGGTGGGTGAGCAGTTCTTC. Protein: CASSLGQVGEQFF.

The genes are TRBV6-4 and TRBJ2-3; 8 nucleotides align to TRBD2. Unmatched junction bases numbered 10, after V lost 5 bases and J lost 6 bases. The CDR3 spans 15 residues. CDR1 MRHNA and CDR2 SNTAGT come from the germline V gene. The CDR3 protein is CASSPAGGAIDTQYF. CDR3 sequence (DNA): TGTGCCAGCAGTCCCGCCGGGGGGGCTATTGATACGCAGTATTTT.

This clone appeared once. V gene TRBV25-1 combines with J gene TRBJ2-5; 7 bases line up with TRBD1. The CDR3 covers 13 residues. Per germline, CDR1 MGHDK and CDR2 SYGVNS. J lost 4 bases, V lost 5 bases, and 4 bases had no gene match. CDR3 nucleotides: TGTGCCAGCAGTCGCAGGGGGAGAGAGACCCAGTACTTC. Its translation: CASSRRGRETQYF.

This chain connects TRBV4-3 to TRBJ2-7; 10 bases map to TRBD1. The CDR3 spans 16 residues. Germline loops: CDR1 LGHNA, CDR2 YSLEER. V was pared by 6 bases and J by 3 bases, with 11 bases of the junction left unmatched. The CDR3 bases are TGCGCCAGCAGATATTCCGGGACAGGGGAGATCTACGAGCAGTACTTC. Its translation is CASRYSGTGEIYEQYF.

The CDR3 DNA is TGTGCCAGCAGCTCCCCACAGGGTTTTAGTCCACCCCTCCACTTT. Residues: CASSSPQGFSPPLHF. The chain links TRBV11-2 to TRBJ1-6, with D perhaps TRBD1 (6 bases). CDR3 size: 15 residues. The germline gives CDR1 SGHAT, CDR2 FQNNGV. V was shortened by 4 bases and J by 11 bases, with 18 bases between the two germline ends.

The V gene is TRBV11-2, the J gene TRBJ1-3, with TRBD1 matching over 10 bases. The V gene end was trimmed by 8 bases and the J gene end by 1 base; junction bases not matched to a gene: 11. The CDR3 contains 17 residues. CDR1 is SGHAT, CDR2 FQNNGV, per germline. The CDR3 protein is CASRVALGQGSGNTIYF. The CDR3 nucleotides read TGTGCCAGCCGCGTGGCTTTGGGACAGGGGTCTGGAAACACCATATATTTT.

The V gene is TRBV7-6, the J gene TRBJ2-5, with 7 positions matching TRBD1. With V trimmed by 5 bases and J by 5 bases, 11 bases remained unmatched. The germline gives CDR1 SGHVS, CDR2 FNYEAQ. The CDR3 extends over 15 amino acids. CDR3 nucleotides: TGTGCCAGCAGCCCCCGGACAGGTCCAAAGGAGACCCAGTACTTC. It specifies CASSPRTGPKETQYF.

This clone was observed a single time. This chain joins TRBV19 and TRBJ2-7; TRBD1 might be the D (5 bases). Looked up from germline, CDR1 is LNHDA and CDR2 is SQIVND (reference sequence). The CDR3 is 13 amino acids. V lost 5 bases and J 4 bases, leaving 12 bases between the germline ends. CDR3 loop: CASSDQGSYEQYF. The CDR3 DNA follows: TGTGCCAGTAGTGATCAGGGTTCGTACGAGCAGTACTTC.

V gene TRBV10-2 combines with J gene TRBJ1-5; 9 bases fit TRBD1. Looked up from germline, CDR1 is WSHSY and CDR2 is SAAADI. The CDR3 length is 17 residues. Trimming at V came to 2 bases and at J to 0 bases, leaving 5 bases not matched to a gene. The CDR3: CASSEIRGQGSNQPQHF. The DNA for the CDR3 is TGCGCCAGCAGTGAGATTCGGGGACAGGGTAGCAATCAGCCCCAGCATTTT.

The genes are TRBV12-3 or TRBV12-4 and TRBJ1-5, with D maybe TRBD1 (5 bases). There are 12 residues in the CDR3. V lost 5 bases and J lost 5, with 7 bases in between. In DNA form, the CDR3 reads TGTGCCAGCAGTACGGGGGATCAGCCCCAGCATTTT. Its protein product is CASSTGDQPQHF.

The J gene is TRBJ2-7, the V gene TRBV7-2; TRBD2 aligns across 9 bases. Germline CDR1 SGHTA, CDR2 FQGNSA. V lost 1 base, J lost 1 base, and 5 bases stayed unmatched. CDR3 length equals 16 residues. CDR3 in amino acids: CASSLGSSGASYEQYF. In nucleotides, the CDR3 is TGTGCCAGCAGCTTAGGGTCTAGCGGGGCTTCCTACGAGCAGTACTTC.

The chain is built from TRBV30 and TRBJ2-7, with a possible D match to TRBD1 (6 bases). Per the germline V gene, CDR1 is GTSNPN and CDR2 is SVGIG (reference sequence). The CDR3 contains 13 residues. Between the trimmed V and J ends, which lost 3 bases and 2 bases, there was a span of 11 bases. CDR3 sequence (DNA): TGTGCCTGGAGAGGGGACACAACCTACGAGCAGTACTTC. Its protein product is CAWRGDTTYEQYF.

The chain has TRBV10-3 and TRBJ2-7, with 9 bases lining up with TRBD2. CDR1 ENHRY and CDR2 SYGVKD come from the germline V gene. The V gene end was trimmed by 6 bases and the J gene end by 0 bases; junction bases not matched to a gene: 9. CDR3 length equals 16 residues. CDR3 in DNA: TGTGCCATCAGCCCTGGACTAGCGAGCTCCTCCTACGAGCAGTACTTC. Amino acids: CAISPGLASSSYEQYF.

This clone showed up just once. CDR3 coding DNA: TGTGCCAGTAGTCCGGGGACACCCTACAATGAGCAGTTCTTC. This encodes CASSPGTPYNEQFF. This chain uses TRBV19 with TRBJ2-1; D is perhaps TRBD1 (6 bases). V shed 5 bases and J shed 2 bases, with 10 bases lying between them. Germline CDR1 and CDR2: LNHDA and SQIVND (reference sequence). The CDR3 extends over 14 amino acids.

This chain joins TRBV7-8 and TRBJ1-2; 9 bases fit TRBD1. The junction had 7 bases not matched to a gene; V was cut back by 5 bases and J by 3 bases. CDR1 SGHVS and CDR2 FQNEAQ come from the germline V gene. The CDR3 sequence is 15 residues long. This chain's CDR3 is CASSRNRGQDYGYTF. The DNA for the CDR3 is TGTGCCAGCAGCCGAAACAGGGGGCAGGACTATGGCTACACCTTC.

The CDR3 reads CASSAEQGTNTQYF. DNA for the CDR3: TGTGCCAGCAGCGCCGAACAGGGGACCAATACGCAGTATTTT. The chain combines TRBV9 with TRBJ2-3; 7 nucleotides agree with TRBD1. Unmatched junction bases numbered 8, after V lost 3 bases and J lost 7 bases. Germline V gene sequence: CDR1 SGDLS, CDR2 YYNGEE. This CDR3 contains 14 residues.

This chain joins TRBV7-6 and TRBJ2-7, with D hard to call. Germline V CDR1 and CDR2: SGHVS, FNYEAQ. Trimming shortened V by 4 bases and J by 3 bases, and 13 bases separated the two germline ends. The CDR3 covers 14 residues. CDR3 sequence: CASSSHETGYEQYF. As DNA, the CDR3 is TGTGCCAGCAGCTCACACGAGACGGGCTACGAGCAGTACTTC.